This passage covers 8 T cell receptor beta chains from one sample sequenced in a study of T cells after yellow fever vaccination. Each CDR3 protein is one row after TCRdb ran MiXCR on the 5' RACE reads. The sample includes 500,000 to 650,000 distinct CDR3 sequences, about 12% seen only once; the top ten take about 15%. The sequences come from PBMCs, collected on the day of the yellow fever booster vaccination. These receptors were taken from a man younger than 40 who received the YFV17D yellow fever vaccine.

The V gene is TRBV9, the J gene TRBJ2-3; TRBD1 matches at 9 bases. Germline assignment: CDR1 SGDLS and CDR2 YYNGEE. The V gene end was trimmed by 4 bases and the J gene end by 4 bases; junction bases not matched to a gene: 10. CDR3 length equals 16 residues. The CDR3 protein is CASSPRDRVIADTQYF. In DNA form, the CDR3 reads TGTGCCAGCAGCCCAAGGGACAGGGTTATAGCAGATACGCAGTATTTT.

The chain recombines TRBV5-4 with TRBJ2-3; 7 nucleotides match TRBD2. The junction had 6 bases not matched to a gene; V was cut back by 0 bases and J by 2 bases. The CDR3 is made up of 16 amino acids. Per germline, CDR1 SGHNT and CDR2 YYREEE (reference sequence). The CDR3: CASSLGGGRSTDTQYF. The DNA for the CDR3 is TGTGCCAGCAGCTTGGGCGGCGGGAGATCCACAGATACGCAGTATTTT.

This clonotype was seen a few times. The gene calls are TRBV19 and TRBJ2-3; D remains unclear. Germline CDR1 reads LNHDA; CDR2 reads SQIVND (reference sequence). Trimming removed 9 bases from V and 2 bases from J, with 0 bases in between. The CDR3 has 9 residues. The DNA for the CDR3 is TGTGCCAGCACAGATACGCAGTATTTT. The encoded protein is CASTDTQYF.

The rearrangement uses TRBV19 and TRBJ2-7, with 10 bases fitting TRBD2. With 1 base clipped from V and 6 bases from J, the junction kept 9 bases outside the gene matches. The CDR3 length is 16 residues. Germline V gives CDR1 LNHDA, CDR2 SQIVND (reference sequence). CDR3 in amino acids: CASSIAPSGSFREQYF. CDR3 coding DNA: TGTGCCAGTAGTATAGCCCCTAGCGGGAGTTTCCGCGAGCAGTACTTC.

This clonotype has a count of ten or more. In DNA, the CDR3 is TGTGCCAGCTCACCAAGACAGGGTGGCAATCAGCCCCAGCATTTT. Translated: CASSPRQGGNQPQHF. J is TRBJ1-5 and V is TRBV18, with 7 bases that match TRBD1. Germline-derived CDR1 and CDR2 are KGHSH and LQKENI. The CDR3 is made up of 15 amino acids. V gave up 2 bases and J gave up 2 bases; unmatched junction bases: 3.

A few counts support this clonotype. This chain uses TRBV10-3 with TRBJ1-3; 7 nucleotides line up with TRBD1. Trimming cost V 10 bases and J 2 bases; bases outside gene matches: 8. The CDR3 loop spans 14 amino acids. Germline V gives CDR1 ENHRY, CDR2 SYGVKD. The CDR3 region is CATRTGSTGNTIYF. The CDR3 coding sequence is TGTGCCACCCGGACAGGATCCACTGGAAACACCATATATTTT.

This clonotype was seen more than once but under ten times. V usage is TRBV5-4 and J usage is TRBJ2-7, with 7 bases identical to TRBD1. The CDR3 has 13 amino acids. J was trimmed by 6 bases and V by 4 bases; bases with no gene match: 7. Germline CDR1 and CDR2: SGHNT and YYREEE (reference sequence). CDR3 amino acids: CASSPTGYSEQYF. The CDR3 DNA is TGTGCCAGCAGCCCGACAGGGTATAGCGAGCAGTACTTC.

This clonotype occurred a few times. In DNA, the CDR3 is TGCAGTGCTAGATATCCAGGGATGAACACCGGGGAGCTGTTTTTT. It encodes CSARYPGMNTGELFF. The rearrangement joins TRBV20-1 to TRBJ2-2; D perhaps matches TRBD1 (5 bases). The CDR3 is made up of 15 amino acids. V was pared by 2 bases and J by 1 base, with 11 bases between. CDR1 and CDR2 (germline): DFQATT, SNEGSKA (reference sequence).